The T cell receptor (beta chain) described here comes from a study of healthy donors' naive CD4 and CD8 T cells. A linear amplification protocol produced the TCR libraries from about 0.45 ug of total RNA. Original processing methods: From about five healthy donors, approximately 79,000 rearranged TCR alpha transcripts were sequenced. TCRdb redid the calling of the reads with MiXCR, one entry per CDR3 protein. The V and J calls were determined by TCRdb, not by the authors. This repertoire shows about 180,000 distinct CDR3 sequences, nearly 75% found once; its top ten account for about 2.4%. Naive CD4+ cells were sorted as CD4+CD8-CD45RO-CD45RA+; naive CD8+ as CD8+CD4-CD45RA+CD27bright. The receptor comes from a pool of human donors in good health; the sample pools cells from several healthy donors. Sample: naive CD4+ and CD8+ T cells sorted from blood, pooled from several donors.

The CDR3 region is CASSQRDRTHEQYF. DNA for the CDR3: TGTGCCAGCAGCCAAAGGGACAGGACCCACGAGCAGTACTTC. The rearrangement links TRBV14 to TRBJ2-7; 8 bases line up with TRBD1. Germline-derived CDR1 and CDR2 are SGHDN and FVKESK. Losses at the gene ends were 2 bases for V and 5 bases for J; bases not matched to a gene: 5. This CDR3 spans 14 amino acids.